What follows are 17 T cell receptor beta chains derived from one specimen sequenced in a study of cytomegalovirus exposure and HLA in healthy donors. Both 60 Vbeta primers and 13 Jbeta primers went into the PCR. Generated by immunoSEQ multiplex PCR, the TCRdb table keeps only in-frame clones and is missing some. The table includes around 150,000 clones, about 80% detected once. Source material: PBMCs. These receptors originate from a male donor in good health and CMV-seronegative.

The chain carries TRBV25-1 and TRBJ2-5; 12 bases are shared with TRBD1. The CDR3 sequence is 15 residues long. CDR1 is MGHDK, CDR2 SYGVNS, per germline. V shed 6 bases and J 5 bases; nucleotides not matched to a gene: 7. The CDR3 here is CASSWGQGARETQYF. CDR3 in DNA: TGTGCCAGCAGCTGGGGACAGGGGGCCCGGGAGACCCAGTACTTC.

CDR3 nucleotide sequence: TGTGCCAGCAGCTTTCACAGGGCTGGCACCGGGGAGCTGTTTTTT. It is translated as CASSFHRAGTGELFF. The chain has TRBV7-2 and TRBJ2-2, with D perhaps TRBD1 (6 bases). Germline V lookup: CDR1 SGHTA, CDR2 FQGNSA. This CDR3 contains 15 residues. Trimming stripped 3 bases from V and 4 bases from J, with 12 bases between.

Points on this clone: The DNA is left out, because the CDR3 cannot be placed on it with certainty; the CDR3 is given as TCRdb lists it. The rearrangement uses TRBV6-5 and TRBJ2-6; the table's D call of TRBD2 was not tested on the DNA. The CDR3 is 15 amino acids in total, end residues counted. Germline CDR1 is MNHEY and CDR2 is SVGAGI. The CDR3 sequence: CASSSSGTGANVLTF.

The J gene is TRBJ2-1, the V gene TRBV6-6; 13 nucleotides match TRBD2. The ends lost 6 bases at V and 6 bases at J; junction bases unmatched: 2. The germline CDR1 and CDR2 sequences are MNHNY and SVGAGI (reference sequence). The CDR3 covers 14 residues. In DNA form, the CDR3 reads TGTGCCAGCAGGACTAGCGGGGGGCCCAATGAGCAGTTCTTC. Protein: CASRTSGGPNEQFF.

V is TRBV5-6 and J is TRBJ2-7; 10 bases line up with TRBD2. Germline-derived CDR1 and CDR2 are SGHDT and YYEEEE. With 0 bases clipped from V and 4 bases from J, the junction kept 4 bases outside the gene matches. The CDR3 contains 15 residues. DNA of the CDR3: TGTGCCAGCAGCTTGGGCCAGCGGGGGGGGTACGAGCAGTACTTC. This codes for CASSLGQRGGYEQYF.

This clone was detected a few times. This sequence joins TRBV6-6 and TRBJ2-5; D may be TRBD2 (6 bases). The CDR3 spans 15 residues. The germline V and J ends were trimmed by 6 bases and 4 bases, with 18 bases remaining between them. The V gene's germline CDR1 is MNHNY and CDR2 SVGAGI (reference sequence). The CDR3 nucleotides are TGTGCCAGCAGCGACGGAGGGAGGAAGGGAGAGACCCAGTACTTC. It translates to CASSDGGRKGETQYF.

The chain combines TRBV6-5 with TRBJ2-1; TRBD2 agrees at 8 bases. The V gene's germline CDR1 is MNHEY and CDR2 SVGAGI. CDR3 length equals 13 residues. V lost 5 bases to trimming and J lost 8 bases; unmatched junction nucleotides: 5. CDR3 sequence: CASSQTSAYEQFF. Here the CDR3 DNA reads TGTGCCAGCAGTCAGACTAGCGCGTATGAGCAGTTCTTC.

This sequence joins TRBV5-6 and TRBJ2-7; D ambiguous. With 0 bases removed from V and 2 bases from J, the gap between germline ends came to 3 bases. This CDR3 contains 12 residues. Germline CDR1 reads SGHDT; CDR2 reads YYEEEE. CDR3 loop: CASSLVTYEQYF. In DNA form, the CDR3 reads TGTGCCAGCAGCTTGGTTACCTACGAGCAGTACTTC.

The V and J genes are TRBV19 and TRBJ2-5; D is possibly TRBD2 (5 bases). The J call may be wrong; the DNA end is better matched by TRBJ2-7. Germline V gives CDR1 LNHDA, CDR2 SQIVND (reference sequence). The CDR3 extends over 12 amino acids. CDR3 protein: CASRLVLYEQYF. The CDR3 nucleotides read TGTGCCAGTAGACTAGTTTTGTACGAGCAGTACTTC.

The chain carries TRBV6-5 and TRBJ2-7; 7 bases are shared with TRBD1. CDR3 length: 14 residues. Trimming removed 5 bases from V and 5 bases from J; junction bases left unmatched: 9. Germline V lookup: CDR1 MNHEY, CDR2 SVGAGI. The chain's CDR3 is CASSLNRGDNEQYF. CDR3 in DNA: TGTGCCAGCAGTCTGAACAGGGGTGACAACGAGCAGTACTTC.

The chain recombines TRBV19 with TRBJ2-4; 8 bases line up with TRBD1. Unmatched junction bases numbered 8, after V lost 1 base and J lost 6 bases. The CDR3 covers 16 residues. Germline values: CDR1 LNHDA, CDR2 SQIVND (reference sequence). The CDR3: CASSIAPAGGPNIQYF. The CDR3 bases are TGTGCCAGTAGTATAGCGCCGGCAGGGGGCCCAAACATTCAGTACTTC.

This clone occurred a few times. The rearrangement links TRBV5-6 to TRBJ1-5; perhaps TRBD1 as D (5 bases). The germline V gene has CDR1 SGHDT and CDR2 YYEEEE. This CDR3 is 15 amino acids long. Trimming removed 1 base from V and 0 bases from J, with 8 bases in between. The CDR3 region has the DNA TGTGCCAGCAGCTTGCGACAGACTAGCAATCAGCCCCAGCATTTT. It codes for CASSLRQTSNQPQHF. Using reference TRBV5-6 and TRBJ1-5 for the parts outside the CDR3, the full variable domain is DAGVTQSPTHLIKTRGQQVTLRCSPKSGHDTVSWYQQALGQGPQFIFQYYEEEERQRGNFPDRFSGHQFPNYSSELNVNALLLGDSALYLCASSLRQTSNQPQHFGDGTRLSIL.

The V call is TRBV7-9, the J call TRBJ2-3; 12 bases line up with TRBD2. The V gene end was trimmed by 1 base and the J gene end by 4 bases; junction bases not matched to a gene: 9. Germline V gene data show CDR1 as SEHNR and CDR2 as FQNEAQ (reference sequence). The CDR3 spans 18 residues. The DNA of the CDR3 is TGTGCCAGCAGCTTAGGGCTAGCGGGGGGGCCGATTGCAGATACGCAGTATTTT. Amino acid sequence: CASSLGLAGGPIADTQYF.

The CDR3 DNA reads as TGCAGCGTTTCGGGACTTGAAGCTTTCTTT. This codes for CSVSGLEAFF. The chain recombines TRBV29-1 with TRBJ1-1, with D tentatively TRBD1 (5 bases). Germline loops: CDR1 SQVTM, CDR2 ANQGSEA. Trimming pared 5 bases from V and 7 bases from J, leaving 8 bases between. The CDR3 length is 10 residues. The variable domain in full, with the rest retrieved from reference TRBV29-1 and TRBJ1-1, is SAVISQKPSRDICQRGTSLTIQCQVDSQVTMMFWYRQQPGQSLTLIATANQGSEATYESGFVIDKFPISRPNLTFSTLTVSNMSPEDSSIYLCSVSGLEAFFGQGTRLTVV.

Here the CDR3 DNA reads TGTGCCAGCAGCTCCGGGGGAACGGGAGAGCAGTTCTTC. This translates into CASSSGGTGEQFF. The rearrangement joins TRBV6-5 to TRBJ2-1; D is possibly TRBD2 (6 bases). Germline CDR1 MNHEY, CDR2 SVGAGI. The V and J ends lost 6 bases and 10 bases respectively, with 16 bases between them. The CDR3 has 13 residues.

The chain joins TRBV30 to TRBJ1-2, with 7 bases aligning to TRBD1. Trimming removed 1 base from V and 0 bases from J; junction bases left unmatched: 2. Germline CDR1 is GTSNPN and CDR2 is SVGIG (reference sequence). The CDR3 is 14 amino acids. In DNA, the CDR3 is TGTGCCTGGAGTGGGGACAGAGCTAACTATGGCTACACCTTC. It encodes CAWSGDRANYGYTF.

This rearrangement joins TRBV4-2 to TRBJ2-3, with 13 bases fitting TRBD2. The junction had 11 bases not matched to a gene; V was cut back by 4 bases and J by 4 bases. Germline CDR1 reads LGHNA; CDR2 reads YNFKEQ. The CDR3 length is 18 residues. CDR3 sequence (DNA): TGTGCCAGCAGCCCGGGACTAGCGGGATCCTTAGTGGCAGATACGCAGTATTTT. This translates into CASSPGLAGSLVADTQYF.